Below, 6 T cell receptor beta chains from the same sample are listed, as sequenced in a study of PD-1 blockade in classical Hodgkin lymphoma. TCRdb's copy holds only in-frame clones and misses some; the assay was immunoSEQ multiplex PCR. The table includes some 150,000 clones, 78% detected once. Each and every patient relapsed after autologous stem cell transplantation, and patients got differing brentuximab vedotin exposure. The sample here was peripheral blood mononuclear cells (PBMCs), taken before the second cycle of nivolumab. Receptors originate from a human donor with classical Hodgkin lymphoma.

The V gene is TRBV7-9, the J gene TRBJ1-4, with D uncertain. The CDR3 sequence is 15 residues long. From germline, CDR1 is SEHNR and CDR2 FQNEAQ (reference sequence). Trimming shortened V by 2 bases and J by 3 bases, and 10 bases separated the two germline ends. CDR3 amino acids: CASSLIQSPNEKLFF. The CDR3 region has the DNA TGTGCCAGCAGCTTAATACAGAGTCCTAATGAAAAACTGTTTTTT.

CDR3 DNA: TGTGCCAGCAGCTCTAGCGGGAGGGCCTACAATGAGCAGTTCTTC. Amino acids: CASSSSGRAYNEQFF. The J gene is TRBJ2-1, the V gene TRBV11-2; TRBD2 aligns across 12 bases. Germline values: CDR1 SGHAT, CDR2 FQNNGV. J was trimmed by 2 bases and V by 4 bases; bases with no gene match: 0. This CDR3 is built from 15 residues.

The table lists this clone with a few counts. The rearrangement joins TRBV5-1 to TRBJ1-4; D not certain. The CDR3 sequence is 14 residues long. V was shortened by 2 bases and J by 5 bases, with 10 bases between the two germline ends. Per the germline V gene, CDR1 is SGHRS and CDR2 is YFSETQ. The CDR3 region is CASSFEPANEKLFF. The CDR3 nucleotides are TGCGCCAGCAGCTTCGAGCCAGCGAATGAAAAACTGTTTTTT.

V and J are TRBV18 and TRBJ1-5, with TRBD1 matching 7 bases. Germline trimming cut 3 bases from V and 7 bases from J; bases unmatched to any gene: 12. Germline V lookup: CDR1 KGHSH, CDR2 LQKENI. CDR3 length: 16 amino acids. This chain's CDR3 is CASSPGTLTGSQPQHF. In DNA form, the CDR3 reads TGTGCCAGCTCACCGGGGACTCTGACAGGGAGCCAGCCCCAGCATTTT.

For this clone: The sample has other DNA sequences that encode this CDR3 too. The chain employs TRBV6-6 and TRBJ1-2, with 9 positions matching TRBD1. The CDR3 is made up of 13 amino acids. The germline V gene encodes CDR1 MNHNY and CDR2 SVGAGI (reference sequence). The trim removed 6 bases at V and 8 bases at J, leaving 7 bases unmatched. The CDR3 nucleotides read TGTGCCAGCAGCCGGGACAGGGCGGGCGGCTACACCTTC. Amino acids: CASSRDRAGGYTF.

In its sample, this clone was seen once. This rearrangement joins TRBV2 to TRBJ2-1; D is uncertain. The CDR3 length is 10 residues. CDR1 and CDR2 (germline): SNHLY, FYNNEI. V gave up 7 bases and J gave up 7 bases, with 5 bases separating them. The CDR3 region is CASTENEQFF. The CDR3 nucleotides are TGTGCCAGCACAGAGAATGAGCAGTTCTTC.